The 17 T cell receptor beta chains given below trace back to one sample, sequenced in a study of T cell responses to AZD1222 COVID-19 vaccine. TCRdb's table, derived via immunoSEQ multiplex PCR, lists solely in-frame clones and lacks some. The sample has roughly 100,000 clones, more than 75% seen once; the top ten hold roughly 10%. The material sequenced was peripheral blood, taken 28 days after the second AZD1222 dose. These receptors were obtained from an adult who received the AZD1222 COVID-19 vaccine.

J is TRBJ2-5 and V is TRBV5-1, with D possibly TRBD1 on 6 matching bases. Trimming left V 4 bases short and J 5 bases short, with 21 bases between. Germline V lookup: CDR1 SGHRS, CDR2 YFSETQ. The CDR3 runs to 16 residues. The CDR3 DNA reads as TGCGCCAGCAGCGTGTTCGGGACACTAAATGGGGAGACCCAGTACTTC. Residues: CASSVFGTLNGETQYF.

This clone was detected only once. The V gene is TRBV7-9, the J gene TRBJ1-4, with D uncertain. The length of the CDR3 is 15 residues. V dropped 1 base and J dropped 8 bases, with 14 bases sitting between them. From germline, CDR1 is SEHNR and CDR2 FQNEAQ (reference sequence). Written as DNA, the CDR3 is TGTGCCAGCAGCTTAGGAGCAGGAGTGGTGGAAAAACTGTTTTTT. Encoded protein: CASSLGAGVVEKLFF. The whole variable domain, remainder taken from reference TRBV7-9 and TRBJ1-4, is DTGVSQNPRHKITKRGQNVTFRCDPISEHNRLYWYRQTLGQGPEFLTYFQNEAQLEKSRLLSDRFSAERPKGSFSTLEIQRTEQGDSAMYLCASSLGAGVVEKLFFGSGTQLSVL.

The CDR3 is CASGPVAGRTDTQYF. CDR3 DNA sequence: TGTGCTAGTGGGCCTGTGGCGGGGCGCACAGATACGCAGTATTTT. V usage is TRBV12-5 and J usage is TRBJ2-3, with D perhaps TRBD2 (6 bases). The CDR3 runs to 15 residues. Trimming stripped 6 bases from V and 1 base from J, with 14 bases between. The germline V gene has CDR1 LGHNT and CDR2 FRNRAP.

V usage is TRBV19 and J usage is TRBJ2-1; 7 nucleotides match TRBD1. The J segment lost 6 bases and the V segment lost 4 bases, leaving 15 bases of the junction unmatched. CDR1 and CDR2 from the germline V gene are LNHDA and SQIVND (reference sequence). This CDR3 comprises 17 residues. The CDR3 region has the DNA TGTGCCAGTAGTACCGCTTGGGGACAGCGGAAGAGCAATGAGCAGTTCTTC. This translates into CASSTAWGQRKSNEQFF.

CDR3 nucleotide sequence: TGTGCCAGCAGCACTGGACTGGGGGACACTGAAGCTTTCTTT. Its protein product is CASSTGLGDTEAFF. The chain couples TRBV5-4 to TRBJ1-1; a possible D gene is TRBD1 (5 bases). CDR1 and CDR2 (germline): SGHNT, YYREEE (reference sequence). There are 14 residues in the CDR3. Trimming shortened V by 4 bases and J by 3 bases, and 13 bases separated the two germline ends.

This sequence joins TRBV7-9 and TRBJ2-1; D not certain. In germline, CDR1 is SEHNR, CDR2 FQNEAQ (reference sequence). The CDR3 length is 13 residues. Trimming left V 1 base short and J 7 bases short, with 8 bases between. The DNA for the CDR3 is TGTGCCAGCAGCTTAGGGTCTTTTAATGAGCAGTTCTTC. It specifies CASSLGSFNEQFF.

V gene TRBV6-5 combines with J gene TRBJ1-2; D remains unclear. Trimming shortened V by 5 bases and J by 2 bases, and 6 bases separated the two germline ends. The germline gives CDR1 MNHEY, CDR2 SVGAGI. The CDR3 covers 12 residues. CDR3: CASSTMNYGYTF. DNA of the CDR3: TGTGCCAGCAGTACAATGAACTATGGCTACACCTTC.

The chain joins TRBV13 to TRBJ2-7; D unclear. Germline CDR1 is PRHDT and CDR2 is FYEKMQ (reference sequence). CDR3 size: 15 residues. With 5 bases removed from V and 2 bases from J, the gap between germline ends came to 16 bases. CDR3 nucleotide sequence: TGTGCCAGCAGCACCTCCCCCCACCTGCCCTACGAGCAGTACTTC. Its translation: CASSTSPHLPYEQYF.

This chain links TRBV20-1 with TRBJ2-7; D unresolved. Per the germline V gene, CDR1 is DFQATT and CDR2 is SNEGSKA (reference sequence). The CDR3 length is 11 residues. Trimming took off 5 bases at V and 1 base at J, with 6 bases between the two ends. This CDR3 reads CSAVRSYEQYF. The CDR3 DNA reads TGCAGTGCTGTGAGATCCTACGAGCAGTACTTC.

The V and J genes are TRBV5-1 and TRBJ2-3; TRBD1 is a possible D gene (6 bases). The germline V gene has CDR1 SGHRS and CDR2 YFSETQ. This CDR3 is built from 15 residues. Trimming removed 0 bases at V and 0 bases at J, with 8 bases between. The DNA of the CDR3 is TGCGCCAGCAGCTTGGCAGACAGGAGCACAGATACGCAGTATTTT. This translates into CASSLADRSTDTQYF.

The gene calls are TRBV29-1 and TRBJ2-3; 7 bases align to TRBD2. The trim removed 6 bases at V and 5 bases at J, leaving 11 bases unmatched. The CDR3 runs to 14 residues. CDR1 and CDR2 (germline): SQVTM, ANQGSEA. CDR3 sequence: CSVEGRESVDTQYF. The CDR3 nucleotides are TGCAGCGTAGAGGGGCGGGAGTCAGTAGATACGCAGTATTTT.

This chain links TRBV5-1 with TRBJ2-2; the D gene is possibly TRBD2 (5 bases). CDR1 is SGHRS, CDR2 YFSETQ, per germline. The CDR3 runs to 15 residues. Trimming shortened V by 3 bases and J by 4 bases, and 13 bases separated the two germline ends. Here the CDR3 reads CASSSGYRGTGELFF. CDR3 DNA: TGCGCCAGCAGCTCGGGATATCGGGGCACCGGGGAGCTGTTTTTT.

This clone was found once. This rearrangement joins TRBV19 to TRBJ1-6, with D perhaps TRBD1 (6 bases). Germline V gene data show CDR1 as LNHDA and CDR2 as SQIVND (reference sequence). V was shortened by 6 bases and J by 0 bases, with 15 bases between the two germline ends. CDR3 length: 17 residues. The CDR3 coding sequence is TGTGCCAGTAGGCCGGGACATGAAAGCTCCTATAATTCACCCCTCCACTTT. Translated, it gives CASRPGHESSYNSPLHF.

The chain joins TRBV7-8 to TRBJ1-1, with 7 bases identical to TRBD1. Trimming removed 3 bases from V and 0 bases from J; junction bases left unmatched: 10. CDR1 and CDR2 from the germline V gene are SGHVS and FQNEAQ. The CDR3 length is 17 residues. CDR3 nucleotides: TGTGCCAGCAGCTTCCGAATGACAGGGCCTATGAACACTGAAGCTTTCTTT. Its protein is CASSFRMTGPMNTEAFF.

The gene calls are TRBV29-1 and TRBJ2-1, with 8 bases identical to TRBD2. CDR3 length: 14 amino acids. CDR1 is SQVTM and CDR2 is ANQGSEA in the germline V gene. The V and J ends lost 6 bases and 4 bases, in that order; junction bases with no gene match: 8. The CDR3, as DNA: TGCAGCGTCGCGAGCGGGGGCCTTTACAATGAGCAGTTCTTC. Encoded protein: CSVASGGLYNEQFF.

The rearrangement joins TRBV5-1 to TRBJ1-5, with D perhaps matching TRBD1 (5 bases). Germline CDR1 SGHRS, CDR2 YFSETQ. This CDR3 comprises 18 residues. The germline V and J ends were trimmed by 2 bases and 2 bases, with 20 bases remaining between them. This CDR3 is CASSLGTGLGGGNQPQHF. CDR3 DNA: TGCGCCAGCAGCTTAGGGACCGGTTTGGGAGGCGGCAATCAGCCCCAGCATTTT.

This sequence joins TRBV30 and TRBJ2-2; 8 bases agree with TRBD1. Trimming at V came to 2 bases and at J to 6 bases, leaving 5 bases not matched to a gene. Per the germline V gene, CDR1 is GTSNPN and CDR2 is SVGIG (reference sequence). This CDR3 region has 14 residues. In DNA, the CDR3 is TGTGCCTGGAGTCCAGGACAGGGAGCCGGGGAGCTGTTTTTT. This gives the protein CAWSPGQGAGELFF.